This TCR beta chain derives from a study of blood T cells in healthy people across ages. About this clonotype itself: Compared with germline, one end of the junction differs, possibly owing to a read error.

A sample-barcoded 5' primer and a J-beta primer mix were used in a second PCR of about 6 to 12 cycles. TCRdb fed the 5' RACE reads into MiXCR, producing one record per CDR3 protein. The sample has roughly 700,000 distinct CDR3 sequences; around half are singletons. The sample comprised blood. This receptor was obtained from a woman aged 55 to 70 in good health.

The CDR3 loop reads CAGSYQTGATYNEQFF. The CDR3 DNA is TGTGCCGGCAGTTATCAGACAGGGGCAACCTACAATGAGCAGTTCTTC. The gene calls are TRBV7-3 and TRBJ2-1, with 8 bases aligning to TRBD1. The germline CDR1 and CDR2 sequences are SGHTA and FQGTGA. There are 16 residues in the CDR3.